The 20 T cell receptor beta chains reported below all come from one sample, sequenced in a study of T cell repertoires in cytomegalovirus infection. In TCRdb, the reads were re-called with MiXCR into one record per CDR3 protein. The sample has around 800,000 distinct CDR3 sequences; approximately 32% are singletons. For these receptors, no antigen is known. The sample in question was cultured CD8+ T cells from PBMCs, obtained from culture after CMV antigen stimulation. The receptors come from a human donor in good health (CMV status not recorded). Some clones in this sample may be carry-over from other donors' samples.

At least ten counts were recorded for this clonotype. This chain uses TRBV7-2 with TRBJ2-5; 10 bases fit TRBD2. With V trimmed by 0 bases and J by 5 bases, 12 bases remained unmatched. This CDR3 has 18 residues. Germline V gene data show CDR1 as SGHTA and CDR2 as FQGNSA. The CDR3 region has the DNA TGTGCCAGCAGCTTAGCGGGGATTAGCGGGGGGCCTCGGGAGACCCAGTACTTC. As protein: CASSLAGISGGPRETQYF.

V usage is TRBV4-2 and J usage is TRBJ2-2; 11 bases agree with TRBD2. This CDR3 region has 18 residues. Germline CDR1 and CDR2: LGHNA and YNFKEQ. Unmatched junction bases numbered 9, after V lost 6 bases and J lost 0 bases. For the CDR3, the DNA is TGTGCCAGCAGTTTGCAGACTAGCGGGGTAGCGAACACCGGGGAGCTGTTTTTT. This sequence encodes CASSLQTSGVANTGELFF.

The sample holds many counts of this clonotype. The chain combines TRBV28 with TRBJ2-2, with D tentatively TRBD2 (5 bases). The CDR3 runs to 15 residues. Looked up from germline, CDR1 is MDHEN and CDR2 is SYDVKM. Trimming took off 0 bases at V and 6 bases at J, with 11 bases between the two ends. The CDR3 reads CASSLWFKEAGELFF. The CDR3 DNA reads as TGTGCCAGCAGTTTATGGTTCAAGGAGGCCGGGGAGCTGTTTTTT. Full variable domain (rest looked up from reference TRBV28 and TRBJ2-2): DVKVTQSSRYLVKRTGEKVFLECVQDMDHENMFWYRQDPGLGLRLIYFSYDVKMKEKGDIPEGYSVSREKKERFSLILESASTNQTSMYLCASSLWFKEAGELFFGEGSRLTVL.

The rearrangement links TRBV4-1 to TRBJ2-5; no clear D. V lost 0 bases and J lost 1, with 6 bases in between. The CDR3 consists of 14 residues. Germline V CDR1 and CDR2: MGHRA, YSYEKL. The CDR3 nucleotides are TGCGCCAGCAGCCAAGACTTGCGCCAAGAGACCCAGTACTTC. Protein: CASSQDLRQETQYF.

This clonotype has more than one count but fewer than ten. This chain joins TRBV5-1 and TRBJ2-1, with unresolved D. There are 16 residues in the CDR3. The V and J ends lost 0 bases and 0 bases respectively, with 10 bases between them. Germline V CDR1 and CDR2: SGHRS, YFSETQ. The chain's CDR3 is CASSLAVGSSYNEQFF. As DNA, the CDR3 is TGCGCCAGCAGCTTGGCCGTGGGAAGCTCCTACAATGAGCAGTTCTTC.

The rearrangement links TRBV27 to TRBJ1-5; D perhaps matches TRBD1 (5 bases). The V gene lost 7 bases and the J gene lost 4 bases, with 11 bases spanning the gap. The CDR3 covers 13 residues. CDR1 is MNHEY, CDR2 SMNVEV, per germline (reference sequence). This CDR3 is CASKLTENQPQHF. DNA for the CDR3: TGTGCCAGCAAACTGACAGAGAATCAGCCCCAGCATTTT.

The CDR3 protein is CASLLAGVNGELFF. The CDR3 DNA follows: TGTGCCAGCTTACTAGCGGGGGTTAACGGGGAGCTGTTTTTT. The chain links TRBV7-2 to TRBJ2-2; 11 bases are a match to TRBD2. The CDR3 length is 14 residues. V shed 8 bases, J shed 7 bases, and the junction held 6 bases outside the gene matches. Germline assignment: CDR1 SGHTA and CDR2 FQGNSA.

This clonotype was recorded many times. The chain uses TRBV12-3 or TRBV12-4 and TRBJ1-5; D might be TRBD1 (5 bases). The length of the CDR3 is 15 residues. V was trimmed by 3 bases and J by 0 bases, leaving 9 bases between them. CDR3 protein: CASSLSRASNQPQHF. DNA for the CDR3: TGTGCCAGCAGTTTGAGCAGGGCTAGCAATCAGCCCCAGCATTTT.

This clonotype has a count of ten or more. V is TRBV7-8 and J is TRBJ2-1; D is perhaps TRBD2 (5 bases). V was pared by 1 base and J by 1 base, with 11 bases between. The CDR3 length is 16 residues. Germline-derived CDR1 and CDR2 are SGHVS and FQNEAQ. CDR3 nucleotides: TGTGCCAGCAGCTTAGGAGGGCAGTATTCCTACAATGAGCAGTTCTTC. This gives the protein CASSLGGQYSYNEQFF.

The chain joins TRBV27 to TRBJ1-1, with TRBD1 identical over 7 bases. V shed 3 bases, J shed 3 bases, and the junction held 7 bases outside the gene matches. CDR3 size: 15 residues. The germline V gene encodes CDR1 MNHEY and CDR2 SMNVEV (reference sequence). Written as DNA, the CDR3 is TGTGCCAGCAGTTTTCGCTCCCAGGGGGACACTGAAGCTTTCTTT. Translation gives CASSFRSQGDTEAFF.

The chain carries TRBV24-1 and TRBJ2-3, with 10 bases aligning to TRBD1. The V and J ends lost 8 bases and 0 bases, in that order; junction bases with no gene match: 7. The CDR3 length is 16 residues. Germline V gene sequence: CDR1 KGHDR, CDR2 SFDVKD. The CDR3 DNA sequence: TGTGCCACCATGCGACAGGGGGCGGGAAGCACAGATACGCAGTATTTT. This translates into CATMRQGAGSTDTQYF.

The chain recombines TRBV19 with TRBJ1-5; a weak D match, TRBD1 (5 bases). Germline lookup yields CDR1 LNHDA and CDR2 SQIVND (reference sequence). V was clipped by 3 bases and J by 5 bases, with 17 bases between them. CDR3 size: 16 residues. CDR3 bases: TGTGCCAGTAGTATGAGGGGAGAGAAACAGGATCAGCCCCAGCATTTT. Translation: CASSMRGEKQDQPQHF.

In the case of this clonotype: Germline and junction disagree at one end, which may indicate a read error. The chain employs TRBV5-8 and TRBJ2-5; 9 bases line up with TRBD1. This CDR3 contains 15 residues. Germline CDR1 SGHTS, CDR2 YDEGEE. As DNA, the CDR3 is TGTGCCAGCAGCTTAAGACCTGGGGACAGGGAGACCCAATACTTC. Protein product: CASSLRPGDRETQYF.

The chain couples TRBV19 to TRBJ2-2; D gene unclear. Germline V CDR1 and CDR2: LNHDA, SQIVND (reference sequence). The CDR3 runs 14 residues. V was trimmed by 7 bases and J by 0 bases, leaving 9 bases between them. The CDR3 protein is CASTQRTNTGELFF. The CDR3 DNA reads TGTGCCAGTACCCAGCGAACGAACACCGGGGAGCTGTTTTTT.

This clonotype was counted at least ten times. This chain connects TRBV27 to TRBJ1-1; D is ambiguous. This CDR3 comprises 12 residues. Per the germline V gene, CDR1 is MNHEY and CDR2 is SMNVEV (reference sequence). Trimming pared 5 bases from V and 8 bases from J, leaving 12 bases between. As DNA, the CDR3 is TGTGCCAGCAGTCCTCGCGGAGGGGAAGCTTTCTTT. Protein sequence: CASSPRGGEAFF.

This clonotype was counted only a few times. The chain recombines TRBV7-9 with TRBJ2-2; D not resolved. The CDR3 extends over 14 amino acids. CDR1 SEHNR and CDR2 FQNEAQ come from the germline V gene (reference sequence). V lost 8 bases, J lost 3 bases, and 13 bases lay in between. CDR3 nucleotide sequence: TGTGCCAGCGAACCGAGAGGACACACCGGGGAGCTGTTTTTT. The encoded protein is CASEPRGHTGELFF.

This clonotype occurred a few times. This chain joins TRBV6-1 and TRBJ1-2; D not resolved. CDR3 length: 16 residues. From germline, CDR1 is MNHNS and CDR2 SASEGT. The V and J ends lost 5 bases and 4 bases respectively, with 20 bases between them. The CDR3 protein is CASSSTRLLQFYGYTF. The CDR3, as DNA: TGTGCCAGCAGTTCCACTCGTTTACTACAATTCTATGGCTACACCTTC.

This clonotype has more than one count but fewer than ten. The CDR3 protein is CASSQDGGAFNEQFF. DNA of the CDR3: TGCGCCAGCAGCCAAGATGGGGGGGCGTTCAATGAGCAGTTCTTC. The rearrangement joins TRBV4-3 to TRBJ2-1; possible D gene TRBD2, 7 bases. V gave up 0 bases and J gave up 6 bases, with 12 bases separating them. Germline V CDR1 and CDR2: LGHNA, YSLEER. The CDR3 covers 15 residues.

This clonotype showed up just once. The chain combines TRBV7-6 with TRBJ1-1, with no clear D. V lost 5 bases, J lost 0 bases, and 13 bases lay in between. Germline V lookup: CDR1 SGHVS, CDR2 FNYEAQ. This CDR3 has 15 amino acids. For the CDR3, the DNA is TGTGCCAGCAGCCCCGGTGGGAGGATGAACACTGAAGCTTTCTTT. Encoded protein: CASSPGGRMNTEAFF. Drawing the rest from reference TRBV7-6 and TRBJ1-1, the complete variable domain is GAGVSQSPRYKVTKRGQDVALRCDPISGHVSLYWYRQALGQGPEFLTYFNYEAQQDKSGLPNDRFSAERPEGSISTLTIQRTEQRDSAMYRCASSPGGRMNTEAFFGQGTRLTVV.

J is TRBJ1-2 and V is TRBV29-1; 8 positions match TRBD1. The CDR3 has 13 amino acids. Germline trimming cut 6 bases from V and 8 bases from J; bases unmatched to any gene: 11. CDR1 SQVTM and CDR2 ANQGSEA come from the germline V gene. CDR3 residues: CSVVGQGARGYTF. As DNA, the CDR3 is TGCAGCGTCGTCGGACAGGGCGCTCGGGGCTACACCTTC.